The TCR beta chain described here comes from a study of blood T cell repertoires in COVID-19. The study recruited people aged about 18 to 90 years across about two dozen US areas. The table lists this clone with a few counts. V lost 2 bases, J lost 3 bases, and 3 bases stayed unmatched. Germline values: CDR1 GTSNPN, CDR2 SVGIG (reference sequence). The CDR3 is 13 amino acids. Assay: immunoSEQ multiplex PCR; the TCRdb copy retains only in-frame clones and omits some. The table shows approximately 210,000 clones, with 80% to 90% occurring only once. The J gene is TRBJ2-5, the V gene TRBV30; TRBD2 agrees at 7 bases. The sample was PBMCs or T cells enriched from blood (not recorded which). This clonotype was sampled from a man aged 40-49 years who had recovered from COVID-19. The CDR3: CAWSQGLKETQYF. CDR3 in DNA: TGTGCCTGGAGTCAGGGACTAAAAGAGACCCAGTACTTC.